The rows below give T cell receptor beta chains drawn from one sample of a study of read filtering for tumor transcriptome and immune sequencing. A single record per CDR3 protein comes from TCRdb applying MiXCR to the reads. The sample lists tens of thousands of distinct CDR3 sequences, roughly 19% seen once, with 15% in the top ten. The sample was a population of CD138-negative cells sorted from bone marrow. All receptors derive from a donor aged 40 or over with multiple myeloma. The CDR3 runs from the conserved cysteine through the conserved F or W. Each record gives: D gene, clone size, V gene, J gene, CDR3 length, CDR3 protein, CDR3 DNA. A D gene is named only where the DNA matches it firmly. Clone size appears in some rows only: once, few, many, or a class for an expanded clone.

.,few,TRBV27,TRBJ2-4,12,CASSLSGNIQYF,TGTGCCAGCAGTTTATCCGGAAACATTCAGTACTTC
TRBD2,many,TRBV7-3,TRBJ2-7,15,CASSLGTSGSYEQYF,TGTGCCAGCAGCTTAGGGACTAGCGGATCCTACGAGCAGTACTTC
.,many,TRBV30,TRBJ1-1,12,CAWSPGRYQAFF,TGTGCCTGGAGCCCGGGACGGTATCAAGCTTTCTTT
.,many,TRBV29-1,TRBJ2-5,12,CSVDRQQETQYF,TGCAGCGTTGATCGGCAGCAAGAGACCCAGTACTTC
.,.,TRBV7-9,TRBJ2-5,13,CASSSPRPETQYF,TGTGCCAGCAGCTCCCCGCGCCCAGAGACCCAGTACTTC
TRBD1,many,TRBV20-1,TRBJ2-1,16,CSATGTGGAISDEQFF,TGCAGTGCTACCGGGACAGGGGGCGCAATCAGCGATGAGCAGTTCTTC
.,many,TRBV7-2,TRBJ2-3,11,CASSFVDTQYF,TGTGCCAGCAGTTTTGTTGATACGCAGTATTTT
TRBD1,few,TRBV12-3/TRBV12-4,TRBJ1-2,14,CASSFYRGNYGYAF,TGTGCCAGCAGCTTCTACAGGGGGAACTATGGCTACGCCTTC
TRBD1,few,TRBV6-1,TRBJ2-1,14,CASSRDRWPDDQFF,TGTGCCAGCAGCCGGGACAGGTGGCCGGATGATCAGTTCTTC
TRBD1,many,TRBV29-1,TRBJ2-3,14,CSADGQDSTDTQYF,TGCAGCGCCGATGGACAGGATAGCACAGATACGCAGTATTTT
.,.,TRBV20-1,TRBJ2-7,13,CSAGGGSSYEQYF,TGCAGTGCTGGGGGCGGGAGTTCCTACGAGCAGTACTTC
.,many,TRBV24-1,TRBJ1-2,16,CATSDRIGTGIYGYTF,TGTGCCACCAGTGATCGGATTGGTACAGGGATCTATGGCTACACCTTC
TRBD2,medium-sized,TRBV7-3,TRBJ2-1,16,CASSLYGREGYNEQFF,TGTGCCAGCAGCTTATACGGGCGGGAGGGTTACAATGAGCAGTTCTTC
.,many,TRBV20-1,TRBJ1-5,15,CSASPLTVPNQPQHF,TGCAGTGCTAGCCCCCTGACAGTTCCCAATCAGCCCCAGCATTTT
TRBD2,medium-sized,TRBV29-1,TRBJ2-5,14,CSAAGAGAGETQYF,TGCAGCGCCGCAGGAGCGGGAGCGGGAGAGACCCAGTACTTC
TRBD2,.,TRBV5-1,TRBJ2-1,19,CASSHGLAGGPLSYNEQFF,TGCGCCAGCAGCCATGGACTAGCGGGAGGCCCTCTGTCCTACAATGAGCAGTTCTTC
.,many,TRBV28,TRBJ2-3,15,CASRFPQGSTDTQYF,TGTGCCAGCAGATTCCCTCAGGGTAGCACAGATACGCAGTATTTT
.,few,TRBV20-1,TRBJ2-3,14,CSASRFGYPDTQYF,TGCAGTGCTAGCCGTTTCGGTTACCCAGATACGCAGTATTTT
.,many,TRBV4-1,TRBJ2-7,14,CASSQGGLSYEQYF,TGCGCCAGCAGCCAAGGGGGCCTCTCCTACGAGCAGTACTTC
.,few,TRBV18,TRBJ1-3,17,CASSSSLQGRSGNTIYF,TGTGCCAGCTCATCGAGCCTGCAGGGGCGCTCTGGAAACACCATATATTTT
.,.,TRBV6-1,TRBJ1-1,15,CAISSPEGWYTEAFF,TGTGCCATCAGCTCCCCCGAGGGTTGGTACACTGAAGCTTTCTTT
TRBD2,many,TRBV4-1,TRBJ2-1,18,CASSQVVSSGRVYNEQFF,TGCGCCAGCAGCCAAGTGGTTTCGAGCGGGAGAGTCTACAATGAGCAGTTCTTC
.,few,TRBV12-3/TRBV12-4,TRBJ1-2,15,CASSLLISPTDGYTF,TGTGCCAGCAGTTTACTCATATCTCCCACCGATGGCTACACCTTC
.,many,TRBV2,TRBJ2-5,12,CASSERAETQYF,TGTGCCAGCAGTGAACGGGCAGAGACCCAGTACTTC
TRBD2,many,TRBV12-3/TRBV12-4,TRBJ2-7,14,CASSLGGGDYEQYF,TGTGCCAGCAGCCTCGGGGGAGGGGATTACGAGCAGTACTTC
.,many,TRBV27,TRBJ2-5,13,CASSSSHGLTQYF,TGTGCCAGCAGTTCTTCCCACGGGCTTACCCAGTACTTC
.,many,TRBV7-2,TRBJ2-5,15,CASSLGTVLQETQYF,TGTGCCAGCAGCTTAGGGACAGTACTTCAAGAGACCCAGTACTTC
TRBD1,many,TRBV7-9,TRBJ2-5,17,CASSFTPSGTGKETQYF,TGTGCCAGCAGCTTCACCCCGTCCGGGACAGGGAAAGAGACCCAGTACTTC
TRBD1,.,TRBV6-2/TRBV6-3,TRBJ1-2,14,CVSSWDRGSYGYIF,TGTGTCAGCAGTTGGGACAGGGGAAGCTATGGCTACATCTTC
.,many,TRBV7-3,TRBJ2-2,12,CASSSYLGELFF,TGTGCCAGCAGCTCCTATCTAGGGGAGCTGTTTTTT
.,many,TRBV7-9,TRBJ1-3,16,CASSFGQLLSGNTIYF,TGTGCCAGCAGCTTTGGACAGCTCCTCTCTGGAAACACCATATATTTT
TRBD2,.,TRBV7-3,TRBJ2-7,16,CASSLTGTSGSHEQYF,TGTGCCAGCAGCTTAACCGGGACTAGCGGGAGCCACGAGCAGTACTTC
TRBD2,.,TRBV6-6,TRBJ2-1,15,CASSLTSGSRDEQFF,TGTGCCAGCAGTTTAACTAGCGGGAGCCGCGATGAGCAGTTCTTC
.,.,TRBV19,TRBJ1-1,14,CASRVRGFSTEAFF,TGTGCCAGTAGAGTGAGGGGTTTCAGCACTGAAGCTTTCTTT
TRBD1,many,TRBV6-6,TRBJ2-5,13,CASIGQGSETQYF,TGTGCCAGCATAGGACAGGGTAGCGAGACCCAGTACTTC
.,.,TRBV7-9,TRBJ2-7,16,CASIPFAGEQTFEQYF,TGTGCCAGCATCCCTTTCGCAGGGGAGCAGACCTTCGAGCAGTACTTC
.,many,TRBV18,TRBJ2-1,14,CASSVTQEAHEQFF,TGTGCCAGCTCAGTAACTCAGGAGGCTCATGAGCAGTTCTTC
TRBD2,many,TRBV4-2,TRBJ2-5,15,CASSLSGGNQETQYF,TGTGCCAGCAGCCTTAGCGGGGGAAACCAAGAGACCCAGTACTTC
TRBD2,many,TRBV3-1,TRBJ2-1,16,CASSQVGLAGYNEQFF,TGTGCCAGCAGCCAAGTCGGCCTAGCGGGATACAATGAGCAGTTCTTC